This TCR beta chain derives from a study of technical replicates of blood from several donors. Method: immunoSEQ multiplex PCR; TCRdb's copy keeps in-frame clones and lacks some. This sample has 9,000 to 15,000 clones; roughly 93% occur once, and the top ten carry approximately 9.1%. Trimming removed 6 bases at V and 1 base at J, with 9 bases between. This CDR3 has 13 amino acids. CDR1 WNHNN and CDR2 SYGVQD come from the germline V gene (reference sequence). This sequence originates from a human donor in good health. The chain has TRBV10-1 and TRBJ1-1; D is perhaps TRBD1 (6 bases). Sequenced input: PBMCs. The CDR3 DNA follows: TGCGCCAGCAGGGGACAACCGAACACTGAAGCTTTCTTT. Residues: CASRGQPNTEAFF.